The clone carrying this T cell receptor (beta chain) was recorded many times. Its cognate antigen is unknown. The data stem from a study of blood T cells in healthy people across ages. The study's findings and limits: Donors of long life had a larger count of naive CD4+ cells and greater diversity than aged donors. Older age went with lower TCR beta diversity per million T cells, in a roughly linear way.

In terms of origin and age, donors were healthy Caucasian individuals from Russia aged about 6 to 90. The second PCR ran roughly 7 to 12 cycles with a sample-barcoded 5' primer and J-beta primers. Tagging of each cDNA molecule was performed by a template-switch adaptor with 12 random nucleotides. TCRdb recomputed calls from the 5' RACE reads with MiXCR, one row per CDR3 protein. The data show about 830,000 distinct CDR3 sequences, approximately 67% seen once. Sequenced material: blood. The receptor's source is a man between 25 and 39 years old in good health.

CDR3 coding DNA: TGTGCCAGCAGCCCCACCGGGGGACAGAACACCGGGGAGCTGTTTTTT. It encodes CASSPTGGQNTGELFF. The chain has TRBV6-2 or TRBV6-3 and TRBJ2-2; D may correspond to TRBD1 or TRBD2 (6 bases each). Per the germline V gene, CDR1 is MNHEY and CDR2 is SVGEGT. The CDR3 runs to 16 residues. Trimming cost V 6 bases and J 1 base, with 15 bases left between them.